A selection of T cell receptor beta chains follows, all from one sample in a study of cytotoxic CD8 clonotypes in ibrutinib-treated CLL. The data were produced by immunoSEQ multiplex PCR, yet TCRdb's version contains in-frame clones alone and is incomplete. The sample contains approximately 210,000 clones, around three quarters of which appear only once. The starting material was PBMCs, obtained after 24 months of ibrutinib treatment. The receptors come from a human donor with chronic lymphocytic leukemia. Each CDR3 is given with its conserved first and last residue. A D gene is named only where the DNA matches it firmly. Clone size is shown for a subset of rows, as once, few, many or a class of expanded clone.

d_call clone_size j_call v_call cdr3_nt cdr3_aa
NA NA TRBJ1-2 TRBV27 TGTGCCAGCAGCGCAGACAGGCGTTTGCTCAATGGCTACACCTTC CASSADRRLLNGYTF
NA NA TRBJ2-7 TRBV6-1 TGTGCCAGCATAGGGGATAGCTACGAGCAGTACTTC CASIGDSYEQYF
NA NA TRBJ2-7 TRBV7-8 TGTGCCAGCAGCTTAGAGGTAACCTACGAGCAGTACTTC CASSLEVTYEQYF
TRBD2 NA TRBJ2-7 TRBV5-4 TGTGCCAGCAGCTTGAAGGGACTAGCGGGGCGCGAGCAGTACTTC CASSLKGLAGREQYF
NA NA TRBJ2-7 TRBV27 TGTGCCAGCAGTTTATTCGGTAATAGCTATTACTACGAGCAGTACTTC CASSLFGNSYYYEQYF
NA NA TRBJ1-3 TRBV5-1 TGCGCCAGCAGCTTGTTCTCCGCCTCTGGAAACACCATATATTTT CASSLFSASGNTIYF
TRBD1 NA TRBJ1-1 TRBV18 TGTGCCAGCTCACAAAGACAGGGAGGGGACACTGAAGCTTTCTTT CASSQRQGGDTEAFF
TRBD1 NA TRBJ1-1 TRBV30 TGTGCCTGGAGTGTACGGGACAGGGCCACTGAAGCTTTCTTT CAWSVRDRATEAFF
NA NA TRBJ2-7 TRBV4-1 TGCGCCAGCAGCCAAGTAACGGTTTCCTACGAGCAGTACTTC CASSQVTVSYEQYF
NA NA TRBJ1-1 TRBV6-5 TGTGCCAGCAGTAGTCCCCCTGGGCCTAAAGCTTTCTTT CASSSPPGPKAFF
NA NA TRBJ2-5 TRBV5-1 TGCGCCAGCAGCTCCTTAAGGGCCGGGGAGACCCAGTACTTC CASSSLRAGETQYF
TRBD2 once TRBJ2-2 TRBV5-7 TGTGCCAGCAGCTTGTACATCTGGCGGGAGGGCCCGGTCGGGGAGCTGTTTTTT CASSLYIWREGPVGELFF
NA once TRBJ2-7 TRBV7-9 TGTGCCAGCAGCTTGGCGGTTCGCTCCTACGAGCAGTACTTC CASSLAVRSYEQYF
TRBD1 NA TRBJ1-5 TRBV6-5 TGTGCCAGCAGTCGACAGGGGAGCAATCAGCCCCAGCATTTT CASSRQGSNQPQHF
NA NA TRBJ1-1 TRBV11-3 TGTGCCAGCAGCTTAGGGGGATTGAACACTGAAGCTTTCTTT CASSLGGLNTEAFF
NA NA TRBJ2-7 TRBV7-8 TGTGCCAGCAGCATAAGACGAATAGCGAGGAGCTCCTACGAGCAGTACTTC CASSIRRIARSSYEQYF
TRBD1 NA TRBJ1-2 TRBV6-5 TGTGCCAGCAGTTTCCTGACAGGGAGGCCCAACTATGGCTACACCTTC CASSFLTGRPNYGYTF
NA few TRBJ1-5 TRBV4-1 TGCGCCAGCAGCCAAGAGGCTGGGGGGAAAAATCAGCCCCAGCATTTT CASSQEAGGKNQPQHF
NA NA TRBJ1-4 TRBV5-6 TGTGCCAGCAGCTTGGCACAGGGTGGAAGTGAAAAACTGTTTTTT CASSLAQGGSEKLFF
NA NA TRBJ2-7 TRBV2 TGTGCCAGCAGGAACCAGGGGGGACCCTACGAGCAGTACTTC CASRNQGGPYEQYF
TRBD2 NA TRBJ2-7 TRBV11-3 TGTGCCAGCAGCCCCACCGGGACTACCTACGAGCAGTACTTC CASSPTGTTYEQYF
NA few TRBJ1-5 TRBV15 TGTGCCACCAGCCTCCGAGGGGCATCCTATAGCAATCAGCCCCAGCATTTT CATSLRGASYSNQPQHF
NA few TRBJ1-5 TRBV4-1 TGCGCCAGCAGCCTAGAATCCTTCCAGCCCCAGCATTTT CASSLESFQPQHF
TRBD1 NA TRBJ2-7 TRBV10-1 TGCGCCAGCAGCTGTGGCCCGGGGACAGGGACCGATGGGTACTCGTCCCGCGAGCAGTACTTC CASSCGPGTGTDGYSSREQYF
NA NA TRBJ2-7 TRBV5-1 TGCGCCAGCAGCCCGGACTTGGGATACGAGCAGTACTTC CASSPDLGYEQYF
NA NA TRBJ1-2 TRBV9 TGTGCCAGCAGCGTAGCCCCCGGAGGGCAATATGGCTACACCTTC CASSVAPGGQYGYTF
TRBD1 NA TRBJ2-6 TRBV5-4 TGTGCCAGCAGCTTGATACAGGGGGGTGGGGCCAACGTCCTGACTTTC CASSLIQGGGANVLTF
NA few TRBJ2-2 TRBV7-9 TGTGCCAGCAGCTCCCCCCTCGGGGAGCTGTTTTTT CASSSPLGELFF
TRBD2 NA TRBJ2-5 TRBV4-2 TGTGCCAGCAGCCAAGGTTCTAGCGGGGGGGCAGAGACCCAGTACTTC CASSQGSSGGAETQYF